Listed here are 15 T cell receptor beta chains from one sample, sequenced in a study of regulatory dendritic cells for organ transplantation. Generated by immunoSEQ multiplex PCR, the TCRdb table keeps only in-frame clones and is missing some. The sample holds approximately 29,000 clones, 82% seen once. Sequenced input: naive CD4+ T cells from blood. Regarding subset: CD45RA+ naive T cells. Receptors were obtained from a human donor in good health.

The genes are TRBV11-1 and TRBJ1-1; 7 bases fit TRBD1. The length of the CDR3 is 14 residues. The V and J ends lost 4 bases and 7 bases, in that order; junction bases with no gene match: 9. Per germline, CDR1 SGHAT and CDR2 FQDESV (reference sequence). The CDR3 protein is CASSSGTVAFEAFF. In DNA form, the CDR3 reads TGTGCCAGCAGCTCCGGGACAGTTGCTTTTGAAGCTTTCTTT.

The chain carries TRBV5-1 and TRBJ2-1; 13 bases align to TRBD2. Trimming at V came to 1 base and at J to 1 base, leaving 11 bases not matched to a gene. In germline, CDR1 is SGHRS, CDR2 YFSETQ. The CDR3 sequence is 20 residues long. Here the CDR3 reads CASSLSPGLAGAPSYNEQFF. In nucleotides, the CDR3 is TGCGCCAGCAGCTTGAGCCCCGGACTAGCGGGGGCACCTTCCTACAATGAGCAGTTCTTC.

V usage is TRBV11-2 and J usage is TRBJ1-2; the match to TRBD1 covers 10 bases. CDR3 length: 14 residues. Germline CDR1 reads SGHAT; CDR2 reads FQNNGV. V shed 5 bases, J shed 6 bases, and the junction held 6 bases outside the gene matches. The CDR3 loop reads CASSRQGALNGYTF. The CDR3 DNA sequence: TGTGCCAGCAGCCGACAGGGGGCGCTTAATGGCTACACCTTC.

This clone was counted a few times. This chain joins TRBV19 and TRBJ1-3; D is uncertain. V gave up 5 bases and J gave up 7 bases, with 18 bases separating them. This CDR3 contains 15 residues. CDR1 and CDR2 (germline): LNHDA, SQIVND (reference sequence). This CDR3 is CASSYQTQPGNTIYF. The CDR3 DNA is TGTGCCAGTAGTTATCAAACCCAACCCGGGAACACCATATATTTT.

This clone has more than one count but fewer than ten. The chain has TRBV2 and TRBJ2-5; 7 nucleotides match TRBD1. Unmatched junction bases numbered 10, after V lost 7 bases and J lost 5 bases. There are 14 residues in the CDR3. The germline V gene has CDR1 SNHLY and CDR2 FYNNEI. The CDR3 loop reads CASNWDSAVETQYF. The CDR3 DNA follows: TGTGCCAGCAACTGGGACAGTGCCGTGGAGACCCAGTACTTC.

V is TRBV5-7 and J is TRBJ1-2; possibly TRBD1 for D (6 bases). TRBV5-7 is noted as an ORF with a role that remains uncertain. The CDR3 spans 16 residues. V was shortened by 4 bases and J by 6 bases, with 22 bases between the two germline ends. In nucleotides, the CDR3 is TGTGCCAGCAGCCTGGAAGGGGGGGGCGCAGGAGATGGCTACACCTTC. Amino acids: CASSLEGGGAGDGYTF.

The V and J genes are TRBV14 and TRBJ1-1; tentative D call: TRBD1 (6 bases). V lost 5 bases and J lost 3, with 10 bases in between. CDR1 is SGHDN, CDR2 FVKESK, per germline. CDR3 size: 13 residues. CDR3 coding DNA: TGTGCCAGCAGCGTAAACAGGGACACTGAAGCTTTCTTT. Protein sequence: CASSVNRDTEAFF.

CDR3: CASSSREGYGNQPQHF. CDR3 in DNA: TGTGCCAGCAGCTCGAGGGAGGGGTACGGCAATCAGCCCCAGCATTTT. The V and J genes are TRBV5-8 and TRBJ1-5; maybe TRBD1 (5 bases). This CDR3 spans 16 amino acids. V was shortened by 3 bases and J by 2 bases, with 15 bases between the two germline ends. Germline V gene data show CDR1 as SGHTS and CDR2 as YDEGEE.

This chain connects TRBV19 to TRBJ1-1, with 8 bases matching TRBD1. With V trimmed by 2 bases and J by 8 bases, 16 bases remained unmatched. Germline CDR1 is LNHDA and CDR2 is SQIVND (reference sequence). The CDR3 is 17 amino acids. For the CDR3, the DNA is TGTGCCAGTAGTATACGGACAGGGTTTAACTTATCATTAGAAGCTTTCTTT. This sequence encodes CASSIRTGFNLSLEAFF.

The chain employs TRBV7-8 and TRBJ2-6; a weak D match, TRBD2 (7 bases). The CDR3 has 19 amino acids. V was clipped by 1 base and J by 0 bases, with 16 bases between them. In germline, CDR1 is SGHVS, CDR2 FQNEAQ. The CDR3 sequence is CASSLDFEGGSSGANVLTF. For the CDR3, the DNA is TGTGCCAGCAGCTTAGATTTTGAGGGGGGGAGCTCTGGGGCCAACGTCCTGACTTTC.

The rearrangement uses TRBV23-1 and TRBJ1-1; the D is unclear. TRBV23-1 is annotated as an ORF whose role is uncertain. Trimming removed 8 bases from V and 9 bases from J, with 25 bases in between. The CDR3 has 15 residues. The CDR3 sequence: CASLLTRQPHRKAFF. The CDR3 DNA sequence: TGCGCCAGCCTGCTGACCAGGCAGCCCCACAGAAAAGCTTTCTTT.

The chain has TRBV7-2 and TRBJ1-5, with D perhaps matching TRBD1 (5 bases). The V gene's germline CDR1 is SGHTA and CDR2 FQGNSA. This CDR3 is built from 16 residues. The V and J ends lost 3 bases and 1 base respectively, with 13 bases between them. Here the CDR3 reads CASSLWGGGSNQPQHF. CDR3 DNA: TGTGCCAGCAGCTTGTGGGGGGGTGGGAGCAATCAGCCCCAGCATTTT.

This clone appeared a few times. The chain is built from TRBV5-4 and TRBJ2-7, with TRBD1 identical over 7 bases. The CDR3 is 15 residues long. The V segment lost 0 bases and the J segment 1 base; nucleotides outside the gene matches: 4. CDR1 is SGHNT and CDR2 is YYREEE in the germline V gene (reference sequence). Written as DNA, the CDR3 is TGTGCCAGCAGCTTGGGCAGGGGGTTATCCTACGAGCAGTACTTC. Residues: CASSLGRGLSYEQYF. Drawing the rest from reference TRBV5-4 and TRBJ2-7, the complete variable domain is ETGVTQSPTHLIKTRGQQVTLRCSSQSGHNTVSWYQQALGQGPQFIFQYYREEENGRGNFPPRFSGLQFPNYSSELNVNALELDDSALYLCASSLGRGLSYEQYFGPGTRLTVT.

The chain employs TRBV6-1 and TRBJ1-6, with TRBD1 as a possible D gene (6 bases). V lost 0 bases, J lost 10 bases, and 16 bases lay in between. Per the germline V gene, CDR1 is MNHNS and CDR2 is SASEGT. This CDR3 is built from 16 residues. The CDR3 coding sequence is TGTGCCAGCAGTGAAGCTAAGCCCCGGACAGACTCACCCCTCCACTTT. Amino acid sequence: CASSEAKPRTDSPLHF.

V is TRBV9 and J is TRBJ2-5; D remains ambiguous. Germline values: CDR1 SGDLS, CDR2 YYNGEE. The CDR3 totals 15 residues. Trimming cost V 2 bases and J 1 base, with 12 bases left between them. The CDR3 reads CASSVGGLIQETQYF. The CDR3 DNA is TGTGCCAGCAGCGTTGGTGGCTTAATCCAAGAGACCCAGTACTTC.